Shown below are 29 T cell receptor beta chains from a single sample sequenced in a study of OX40 agonist ivuxolimab in advanced cancers. The assay was immunoSEQ multiplex PCR, and TCRdb's table has in-frame clones only and misses some. Altogether 30,000 to 35,000 clones are present, approximately 78% being singletons, with the ten largest covering 2.6%. The sequences come from CD4+ or CD8+ T cells sorted from blood, collected in a trial of the OX40 agonist ivuxolimab. These receptors all come from an adult with an advanced solid tumor such as melanoma, head and neck, liver or kidney cancer.

The V call is TRBV19, the J call TRBJ1-2; a weak D match, TRBD1 (6 bases). CDR1 is LNHDA and CDR2 is SQIVND in the germline V gene (reference sequence). Trimming removed 3 bases from V and 9 bases from J, with 14 bases in between. The CDR3 is 13 amino acids. The CDR3 loop is CASSIGGARRYTF. DNA for the CDR3: TGTGCCAGTAGTATTGGGGGCGCGAGGCGCTACACCTTC.

The chain combines TRBV2 with TRBJ2-3; 11 nucleotides align to TRBD2. Trimming cost V 4 bases and J 4 bases; bases outside gene matches: 1. The CDR3 is 14 residues long. The germline V gene has CDR1 SNHLY and CDR2 FYNNEI. Written as DNA, the CDR3 is TGTGCCAGCAGTGTGGGACTAGCGGCAGATACGCAGTATTTT. Its translation: CASSVGLAADTQYF.

This clone has only one observation. This chain links TRBV29-1 with TRBJ1-1; D gene ambiguous. The CDR3 is 14 amino acids. Germline CDR1 SQVTM, CDR2 ANQGSEA. Trimming shortened V by 4 bases and J by 3 bases, and 15 bases separated the two germline ends. The CDR3: CSVGVNVGHTEAFF. In DNA form, the CDR3 reads TGCAGCGTTGGCGTCAATGTGGGTCACACTGAAGCTTTCTTT.

The CDR3 loop is CASSSGTSGGGETQYF. The CDR3 DNA sequence: TGTGCCAGCAGTTCAGGGACTAGCGGGGGAGGAGAGACCCAGTACTTC. The chain combines TRBV28 with TRBJ2-5, with TRBD2 matching over 14 bases. V shed 4 bases, J shed 4 bases, and the junction held 5 bases outside the gene matches. The CDR3 sequence is 16 residues long. The V gene's germline CDR1 is MDHEN and CDR2 SYDVKM.

V and J are TRBV29-1 and TRBJ1-3; the D gene is possibly TRBD1 (5 bases). Trimming removed 3 bases at V and 1 base at J, with 10 bases between. This CDR3 is built from 14 residues. Germline V lookup: CDR1 SQVTM, CDR2 ANQGSEA. Written as DNA, the CDR3 is TGCAGCGTTGATGGTGGGGCATCTGGAAACACCATATATTTT. This codes for CSVDGGASGNTIYF.

The chain has TRBV5-1 and TRBJ1-2; D is unclear. Looked up from germline, CDR1 is SGHRS and CDR2 is YFSETQ. This CDR3 is built from 13 residues. Trimming took 5 bases from V and 3 from J, leaving 11 bases between them. CDR3 nucleotide sequence: TGCGCCAGCAGTCGAGGTGGCGACTATGGCTACACCTTC. This encodes CASSRGGDYGYTF.

This clone was observed a handful of times. This chain links TRBV7-9 with TRBJ1-3; 10 positions agree with TRBD1. CDR3 size: 16 residues. The V gene end was trimmed by 3 bases and the J gene end by 4 bases; junction bases not matched to a gene: 6. Per germline, CDR1 SEHNR and CDR2 FQNEAQ (reference sequence). The CDR3 region is CASSFNPGQGGNTIYF. Written as DNA, the CDR3 is TGTGCCAGCAGCTTTAACCCGGGACAGGGGGGAAACACCATATATTTT.

There are a few counts of this clone. V and J are TRBV11-2 and TRBJ2-7; TRBD1 agrees at 10 bases. Germline loops: CDR1 SGHAT, CDR2 FQNNGV. There are 15 residues in the CDR3. Trimming removed 1 base from V and 5 bases from J; junction bases left unmatched: 5. The CDR3 DNA reads as TGTGCCAGCAGCTTAGGAGGGGACAGGGGCCACGAGCAGTACTTC. This gives the protein CASSLGGDRGHEQYF.

This chain's CDR3 is CASSLAERSREFF. CDR3 bases: TGTGCCAGCAGCTTAGCGGAGAGGTCTAGGGAGTTCTTC. V usage is TRBV7-9 and J usage is TRBJ2-1; D is unclear. CDR3 size: 13 residues. V lost 0 bases and J lost 14, with 14 bases in between. Germline lookup yields CDR1 SEHNR and CDR2 FQNEAQ (reference sequence).

The genes are TRBV7-2 and TRBJ2-7; D might be TRBD1 or TRBD2, each matching 5 bases. Germline values: CDR1 SGHTA, CDR2 FQGNSA. This CDR3 is built from 16 residues. Trimming took 5 bases from V and 2 from J, leaving 19 bases between them. CDR3 nucleotides: TGTGCCAGCAGCCCTAGGGGCGGGCCCATGACCTACGAGCAGTACTTC. Its protein is CASSPRGGPMTYEQYF.

This chain uses TRBV18 with TRBJ2-1; TRBD1 might be the D (5 bases). The CDR3 consists of 13 residues. V lost 3 bases and J lost 6, with 9 bases in between. Germline lookup yields CDR1 KGHSH and CDR2 LQKENI. The chain's CDR3 is CASSPGPTNEQFF. CDR3 DNA: TGTGCCAGCTCACCGGGGCCCACCAATGAGCAGTTCTTC.

The chain uses TRBV18 and TRBJ2-3; a possible D gene is TRBD1 (7 bases). CDR1 and CDR2 (germline): KGHSH, LQKENI. Trimming removed 0 bases from V and 3 bases from J, with 13 bases in between. This CDR3 region has 16 residues. CDR3: CASSPPEGALTDTQYF. CDR3 nucleotide sequence: TGTGCCAGCTCACCACCGGAGGGGGCCTTAACAGATACGCAGTATTTT.

The chain employs TRBV15 and TRBJ2-1; D not resolved. V dropped 0 bases and J dropped 4 bases, with 7 bases sitting between them. CDR1 is LNHNV and CDR2 is YYDKDF in the germline V gene (reference sequence). CDR3 length: 14 residues. CDR3 bases: TGTGCCACCAGCAGAGATACGGGTTACAATGAGCAGTTCTTC. Amino acid sequence: CATSRDTGYNEQFF.

By sample share, this clone is medium-sized. The chain carries TRBV30 and TRBJ1-4; D not resolved. The CDR3 consists of 14 residues. The V gene's germline CDR1 is GTSNPN and CDR2 SVGIG (reference sequence). Trimming removed 4 bases from V and 6 bases from J, with 15 bases in between. The CDR3 loop is CAWNGRNKDEKLFF. The CDR3 coding sequence is TGTGCCTGGAACGGGCGTAATAAGGATGAAAAACTGTTTTTT.

The chain couples TRBV7-9 to TRBJ2-7; tentative D call: TRBD2 (5 bases). The CDR3 has 13 residues. Germline V gene lookup returns CDR1 SEHNR and CDR2 FQNEAQ (reference sequence). Trimming cost V 3 bases and J 5 bases, with 11 bases left between them. DNA for the CDR3: TGTGCCAGCAGCTTCGGCGGGTCCCACGAGCAGTACTTC. This sequence encodes CASSFGGSHEQYF.

This clone showed up just a few times. CDR3 DNA: TGTGCCAGCAGTTACTCGAATCCGCGCTCTGGAAACACCATATATTTT. This encodes CASSYSNPRSGNTIYF. The chain is built from TRBV6-5 and TRBJ1-3, with D hard to call. Trimming removed 0 bases from V and 0 bases from J, with 9 bases in between. CDR3 length: 16 amino acids. CDR1 is MNHEY, CDR2 SVGAGI, per germline.

This clone turned up a few times. V gene TRBV30 combines with J gene TRBJ2-7, with D tentatively TRBD1 (5 bases). The CDR3 extends over 12 amino acids. The V gene's germline CDR1 is GTSNPN and CDR2 SVGIG (reference sequence). Trimming pared 2 bases from V and 4 bases from J, leaving 9 bases between. The CDR3 DNA reads TGTGCCTGGAGTAACAGGATGTACGAGCAGTACTTC. Translation gives CAWSNRMYEQYF.

The chain is built from TRBV7-2 and TRBJ1-2, with TRBD1 matching 7 bases. Germline values: CDR1 SGHTA, CDR2 FQGNSA. The CDR3 runs 12 residues. V lost 5 bases and J lost 7; bases outside the gene matches: 4. The CDR3 DNA reads TGTGCCAGCAGCGACAGGGCGGGTGGCTACACCTTC. It is translated as CASSDRAGGYTF.

The genes are TRBV2 and TRBJ2-7; 8 bases map to TRBD1. The CDR3 totals 15 residues. The germline V gene encodes CDR1 SNHLY and CDR2 FYNNEI. The V segment lost 5 bases and the J segment 5 bases; nucleotides outside the gene matches: 11. The CDR3 region is CASSRLGQGGDEQYF. The CDR3 bases are TGTGCCAGCAGTCGGCTAGGACAGGGTGGCGACGAGCAGTACTTC.

This clone is deemed medium-sized. The V gene is TRBV30, the J gene TRBJ1-5, with D hard to call. The V gene's germline CDR1 is GTSNPN and CDR2 SVGIG (reference sequence). The CDR3 totals 13 residues. V dropped 0 bases and J dropped 6 bases, with 9 bases sitting between them. CDR3 region: CAWSVKGSQPQHF. Written as DNA, the CDR3 is TGTGCCTGGAGTGTTAAAGGGAGTCAGCCCCAGCATTTT.

The rearrangement links TRBV11-3 to TRBJ2-1; no clear D. This CDR3 is 13 amino acids long. Germline values: CDR1 SGHNT, CDR2 YENEEA. The ends were cut back, 3 bases at V and 8 bases at J, with 11 bases in the middle. The CDR3 region has the DNA TGTGCCAGCAGCTTGGCTCAGCGATATGAGCAGTTCTTC. This encodes CASSLAQRYEQFF.

The J gene is TRBJ2-7, the V gene TRBV5-1, with 13 nucleotides matching TRBD2. This CDR3 is built from 16 residues. With V trimmed by 0 bases and J by 6 bases, 6 bases remained unmatched. Germline CDR1 and CDR2: SGHRS and YFSETQ. The CDR3 protein is CASSLETSGRIAEQYF. The CDR3 region has the DNA TGCGCCAGCAGCTTGGAGACTAGCGGGAGGATTGCCGAGCAGTACTTC.

Only one count was recorded for this clone. The chain carries TRBV27 and TRBJ2-1; TRBD1 is a possible D gene (6 bases). The CDR3 length is 13 residues. Germline CDR1 MNHEY, CDR2 SMNVEV (reference sequence). Trimming pared 3 bases from V and 10 bases from J, leaving 13 bases between. The CDR3 bases are TGTGCCAGCAGTTTGACACAGGGCAACGAGCAGTTCTTC. Protein: CASSLTQGNEQFF.

This chain links TRBV25-1 with TRBJ2-2, with TRBD2 matching over 8 bases. Germline V gene sequence: CDR1 MGHDK, CDR2 SYGVNS. V trimming: 6 bases; J trimming: 8 bases; junction bases outside the gene matches: 2. The CDR3 is 12 amino acids. CDR3 sequence (DNA): TGTGCCAGCAGGCGGGGGGCGGGGGAGCTGTTTTTT. Translated: CASRRGAGELFF.

The V call is TRBV19, the J call TRBJ2-2; D is uncertain. There are 14 residues in the CDR3. Germline assignment: CDR1 LNHDA and CDR2 SQIVND (reference sequence). With 0 bases removed from V and 6 bases from J, the gap between germline ends came to 8 bases. In DNA, the CDR3 is TGTGCCAGTAGTATAGATCGGGCGGCCGGGGAGCTGTTTTTT. It is translated as CASSIDRAAGELFF.

The table lists this clone with a few counts. Here the CDR3 reads CASSFTNTEAFF. The CDR3 DNA reads TGTGCCAGCAGTTTCACCAACACTGAAGCTTTCTTT. The chain joins TRBV6-6 to TRBJ1-1; the D is unclear. Trimming pared 4 bases from V and 2 bases from J, leaving 5 bases between. This CDR3 has 12 amino acids. Germline assignment: CDR1 MNHNY and CDR2 SVGAGI (reference sequence).

This chain links TRBV7-3 with TRBJ2-3; 8 bases fit TRBD2. V gave up 5 bases and J gave up 6 bases; unmatched junction bases: 10. The CDR3 spans 15 residues. Germline V gene data show CDR1 as SGHTA and CDR2 as FQGTGA. Here the CDR3 DNA reads TGTGCCAGCAGCGAAATAGCGGGGATCCCCGATACGCAGTATTTT. This sequence encodes CASSEIAGIPDTQYF.

The rearrangement uses TRBV6-5 and TRBJ1-1; 7 bases agree with TRBD1. This CDR3 comprises 13 residues. The V gene's germline CDR1 is MNHEY and CDR2 SVGAGI. J lost 7 bases, V lost 4 bases, and 6 bases had no gene match. The CDR3 coding sequence is TGTGCCAGCAGTTTAACAGGGGCTGGTGAAGCTTTCTTT. Its protein product is CASSLTGAGEAFF.

The chain combines TRBV5-1 with TRBJ2-3, with 8 bases matching TRBD2. This CDR3 is built from 16 residues. CDR1 is SGHRS, CDR2 YFSETQ, per germline. With V trimmed by 4 bases and J by 5 bases, 12 bases remained unmatched. CDR3 coding DNA: TGCGCCAGCAGCCCATCCCCGGGGGGGGCGGGAGATACGCAGTATTTT. Translated: CASSPSPGGAGDTQYF.